This entry features one TCR beta chain sequence. Repertoires were generated with immunoSEQ multiplex PCR, while TCRdb's copy carries only in-frame clones and drops some. The data hold about 120,000 clones, with 85% to 90% observed a single time. The CDR3 totals 11 residues. Deletions cut 6 bases from V and 5 bases from J, with 10 bases between. Germline V gene sequence: CDR1 DFQATT, CDR2 SNEGSKA (reference sequence). These data are taken from a study of blood T cell repertoires in COVID-19. About the study: The analysed material was cDNA or gDNA that came from T cells, B-cell-depleted T cells, or PBMCs.

The clonotype comes from a human donor with acute or convalescent COVID-19. The donor label of this sample is uncertain. This chain joins TRBV20-1 and TRBJ1-2, with D possibly being TRBD1 (5 bases). What was sequenced was peripheral blood. CDR3 nucleotide sequence: TGCAGTGCCGGAGCAGGGTATGGCTACACCTTC. This encodes CSAGAGYGYTF.